This T cell receptor (beta chain) was found in a study of cytomegalovirus exposure and HLA in healthy donors. Overall study results and limits: Specificity of three CMV-associated chains for CMV antigens was verified in vitro.

This clone was detected only once. Its antigen is not identified. Germline V gene lookup returns CDR1 LGHNA and CDR2 YNFKEQ. Trimming took 5 bases from V and 3 from J; bases not matched to a gene: 6. The CDR3 has 14 amino acids. With 60 Vbeta and 13 Jbeta primers, the PCR was carried out. Produced via immunoSEQ multiplex PCR; TCRdb's table is partial and in-frame only. Of roughly 140,000 clones listed, roughly four fifths are singletons. Sequenced input: PBMCs. The sequence was obtained from a woman aged 55-70 years in good health and CMV-seropositive. V and J are TRBV4-2 and TRBJ1-2, with TRBD1 identical over 7 bases. CDR3 nucleotides: TGTGCCAGCAGCTCGACAGGGATCGACTATGGCTACACCTTC. Residues: CASSSTGIDYGYTF.